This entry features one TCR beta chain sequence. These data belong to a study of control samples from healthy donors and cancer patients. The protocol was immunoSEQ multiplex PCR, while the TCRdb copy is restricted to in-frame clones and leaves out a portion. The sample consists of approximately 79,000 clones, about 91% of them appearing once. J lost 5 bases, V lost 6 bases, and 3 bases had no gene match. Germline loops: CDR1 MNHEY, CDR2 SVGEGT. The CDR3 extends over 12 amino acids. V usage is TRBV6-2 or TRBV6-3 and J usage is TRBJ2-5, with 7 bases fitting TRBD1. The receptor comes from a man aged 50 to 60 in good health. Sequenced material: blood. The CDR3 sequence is CASSSDRETQYF. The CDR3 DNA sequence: TGTGCCAGCAGCTCGGACAGGGAGACCCAGTACTTC.